This TCR beta chain was documented in a study of T cell changes during pregnancy in multiple sclerosis. Here immunoSEQ multiplex PCR was the method, and the copy in TCRdb shows in-frame clones only, minus some. The sample yields 70,000 to 95,000 clones, 90% to 95% seen once. The germline CDR1 and CDR2 sequences are LGHNA and YNFKEQ. The V gene lost 1 base and the J gene lost 6 bases, with 14 bases spanning the gap. The CDR3 runs 15 residues. The specimen was peripheral blood, collected in the first trimester of pregnancy. V usage is TRBV4-2 and J usage is TRBJ2-3; D possibly corresponds to TRBD2 (7 bases). This TCR came from a female donor with multiple sclerosis, enrolled in a pregnancy study. For the CDR3, the DNA is TGTGCCAGCAGCCAAGGTGGGGGGGCCGGCGATACGCAGTATTTT. Translating it yields CASSQGGGAGDTQYF.